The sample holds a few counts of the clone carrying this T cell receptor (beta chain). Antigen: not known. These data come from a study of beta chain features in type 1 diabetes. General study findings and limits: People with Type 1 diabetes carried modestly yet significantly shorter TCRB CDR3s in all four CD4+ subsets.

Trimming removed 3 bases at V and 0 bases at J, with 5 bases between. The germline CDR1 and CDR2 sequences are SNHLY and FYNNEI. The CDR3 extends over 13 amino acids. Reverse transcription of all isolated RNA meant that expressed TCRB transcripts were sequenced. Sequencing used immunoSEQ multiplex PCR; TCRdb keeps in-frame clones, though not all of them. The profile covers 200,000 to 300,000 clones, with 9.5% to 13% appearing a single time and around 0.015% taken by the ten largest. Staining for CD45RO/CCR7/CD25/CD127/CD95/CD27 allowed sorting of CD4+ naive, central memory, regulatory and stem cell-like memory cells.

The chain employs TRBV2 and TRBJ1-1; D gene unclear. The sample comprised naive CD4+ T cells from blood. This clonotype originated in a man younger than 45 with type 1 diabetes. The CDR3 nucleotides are TGTGCCAGCAGTGAGGAGATGAACACTGAAGCTTTCTTT. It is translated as CASSEEMNTEAFF.